This TCR beta chain was identified in a study of T cell responses to AZD1222 COVID-19 vaccine. Sequencing used immunoSEQ multiplex PCR; TCRdb keeps in-frame clones, though not all of them. The data contain fewer than 90,000 clones, 80% to 95% of them seen just once; the ten biggest clones take up around a tenth. CDR3 length equals 17 residues. Trimming took 1 base from V and 0 from J, leaving 13 bases between them. CDR1 and CDR2 (germline): SEHNR, FQNEAQ (reference sequence). In the case of this clone: Its specificity is unknown.

Study-level results: At baseline, seropositivity was found in only five or six AZD1222 recipients. The study found vaccine-associated CD4 TCRs spanning spike, dominant at 160-218 and 743-854. Samples come after the peak T cell response, not at day 14. When two AZD1222 doses had been given, Spike-specific TCR breadth and depth rose.

The chain uses TRBV7-9 and TRBJ2-1, with D tentatively TRBD1 (5 bases). The sample was peripheral blood, taken 28 days after the second AZD1222 dose. The source of this sequence is an adult who received the AZD1222 COVID-19 vaccine. The CDR3 loop is CASSLEQTDYSYNEQFF. DNA for the CDR3: TGTGCCAGCAGCTTAGAGCAGACAGATTACTCCTACAATGAGCAGTTCTTC. The variable domain in full, with the rest retrieved from reference TRBV7-9 and TRBJ2-1, is DTGVSQNPRHKITKRGQNVTFRCDPISEHNRLYWYRQTLGQGPEFLTYFQNEAQLEKSRLLSDRFSAERPKGSFSTLEIQRTEQGDSAMYLCASSLEQTDYSYNEQFFGPGTRLTVL.